The subject of this entry is one T cell receptor (beta chain). Its antigen specificity is not known. Within one base of it there is no much larger clone, and no base qualities were kept. The library was obtained by the immunoSEQ multiplex PCR assay. For the multiplex PCR, a mixture combining 60 forward primers for TCR Vbeta segments and 13 reverse primers for TCR Jbeta segments was used. The CDR3 region of rearranged TCR beta genes was amplified from genomic DNA by a multiplex PCR assay. The amplified TCR beta libraries were sequenced on the Illumina HiSeq System as 87-base-pair reads. As for the original processing: In a later analysis, some 80 million unique TCR beta chains were counted across the 666 repertoires, and about 10 million of these chains were shared by at least two donors. A nearest-neighbor algorithm error-corrected the raw reads and collapsed the reads into unique sequences, merging closely related sequences to remove PCR and sequencing errors. CDR3 sequences were aligned to IMGT reference sequences to assign V, D and J gene segments. For a sequence to be retained, a match of at least six nucleotides was required to both a V gene segment and a J gene segment. A rearrangement counted as productive if the CDR3 had no stop codons and remained in frame with V and J, and every other rearrangement counted as non-productive. Following IMGT convention, CDR3 was defined as the stretch from the second conserved V-encoded cysteine up to the conserved J-encoded phenylalanine. The earlier analysis of around 640 of the donors excluded sequences that lacked an unambiguous match to a single V gene segment. In an earlier analysis of 450 to 750 of the donors, a V segment was called functional when productive rearrangements were above 56.7%, and segregating when the standard deviation between donors exceeded 5%. To diagnose cytomegalovirus status from the catalog of TCR beta chain sequences, a statistical classification framework was built. A later analysis assigned V and J genes by comparing TCR nucleotide sequences with IMGT/GENE-DB human TR gene sequences. In a later analysis, CDR3 sequences and most-parsimonious VDJ recombination scenarios were assigned using the TCRdist pipeline. In a later analysis, each TCR beta chain was defined by its CDR3 amino acid sequence together with its V-gene family, and reads lacking a unique V-gene family were excluded. As a way to deal with suspected cross-contamination and a sequencing artifact, a later analysis dropped nearly 600 nucleotide sequences that were highly shared and had low generation probability. A later analysis calculated a clonal expansion index for each public chain from normalized within-repertoire ranks of inferred template counts. In a later analysis, generation probabilities were computed with a VDJ recombination model fitted to out-of-frame rearrangements, and the resulting probabilities were checked against IGoR. A later analysis scored TCR-TCR, TCR-HLA and TCR-CMV co-occurrence with hypergeometric tests, applying a repertoire-size bias correction to TCR pairs. False discovery rates were estimated in a later analysis by permuting HLA or CMV assignments 20 times. A later analysis grouped co-occurring TCRs with DBSCAN, adding TCRdist sequence similarity when clustering within HLA-allele-positive subsets. Repertoires with fewer than 30,000 or more than 120,000 public chains, plus five repertoires with anomalous nucleotide sharing, were excluded from co-occurrence clustering. TCRdb's version of the immuneACCESS table is confined to in-frame rearrangements and falls short of the full clone set. An unresolved V gene accounts for under half of the shortfall where checked; the remainder is of unknown origin. The V and J calls and the clone size are those of that table, but D and trimming were determined from the DNA. The sample profile shows some 150,000 clones; roughly four fifths of them were found once. Of the sample, about 3.2% is held by the ten largest clones.

This sample is part of a study of cytomegalovirus exposure and HLA in healthy donors (dated by TCRdb to about 2017). About the study as a whole: According to an earlier analysis of several hundred of the donors, about 170 million T cells yielded some 110 million unique TCR beta sequences and 276 Gb of sequence data. The study aimed to test whether signatures of past pathogen exposure could be identified by cataloging public T cell receptors. Class I and class II HLA loci were covered by the typing at four-digit resolution. To predict cytomegalovirus infection status, the study combined high-throughput TCR immunosequencing, statistical association of individual TCRs with disease status, and machine learning. All discovery cohort repertoires had been generated using a single sequencing platform. An early release covering over 500 HLA-typed donors comprised approximately 300 gigabases of sequencing data and around 80 million unique TCR sequences. The number of donors typed differed by locus, with 629-630 for A, B, C, DRB1 and DQB1, around 500 for DQA1, under 610 for DPA1, and some 440 for DPB1. The study profiled the T cell repertoires of hundreds of subjects by immunosequencing and related them to cytomegalovirus serostatus. A later genetic analysis took genome-wide SNP genotypes for about 55% of the 666 donors and used that subset as a discovery cohort. Several DR-DQ haplotypes were handled as single units for association and clustering because linkage in the cohort was strong. Alongside the repertoire data, information on donor age, sex, ethnicity and CMV serostatus was compiled. Across some 400 genotyped donors of the cohort, an average of approximately 240,000 unique TCR beta nucleotide sequences per donor were sequenced, and 15% to 20% of those sequences were non-productive. A later analysis re-analyzed previously published TCR beta repertoires from 650 to 800 donors and added high-resolution HLA genotyping to study TCR occurrence patterns. An earlier analysis of 587 of the donors used high-throughput TCR beta sequencing to judge whether each TCR beta V gene segment behaved as functional or pseudogenic. Rather than drawing on any new phenotypic data, the later analysis identified candidate immune exposures from TCR beta sequences and the way those sequences occurred across donors. Along with the roughly 670-subject first cohort, a separate validation cohort of roughly 110 different subjects was used. Among the roughly 400 genotyped donors, approximately 81% belonged to the genetic ancestry cluster associated with self-reported Caucasian donors. What the authors observed across the whole study: Linkage disequilibrium might explain the correlated functional status among segregating V segments, but an unknown experimental factor could not be excluded. Compared with the approximately 720-donor mean, donors in an Asian-associated ancestry cluster had fewer N-insertions in productive TCRs, according to a later genetic analysis. Several of the top co-occurrence clusters appeared to be linked to parvovirus B19, influenza, CMV and Epstein-Barr virus, according to a later analysis. Because HLA typing was unavailable for some donors at each locus, only the typed subset was used in association tests. Sequencing depth was assumed to be roughly uniform across donors in the presence/absence analyses, though that assumption may not hold. Across donors, most TCR sequences were observed very rarely, whereas some public TCRs were present in many individuals. In a later analysis, the rate of TCR association differed among HLA loci, with DRB1 alleles having the most associated TCRs and HLA-C alleles having the fewest. Over 15 rarely observed V segments, including chromosome 9 orphons, were excluded from the earlier analysis of several hundred of the donors because counts were too low. The classifier was reported to diagnose cytomegalovirus status with high specificity and sensitivity in both the original cohort and the validation cohort. A later analysis found that most CMV-associated TCR beta chains appeared HLA-restricted, with HLA associations seemingly driven largely by CMV exposure. A further reported finding was that TCR beta sequences accurately predicted the HLA-A and HLA-B alleles for most subjects in the first cohort. In an earlier analysis of about 540 of the donors, most TCR beta V segments were observed in productive rearrangements about 87% or about 30% of the time, broadly matching IMGT annotations. This cohort had only TCR beta chains sequenced, and the lack of alpha or paired-chain data limited which features could be detected. The 87-base-pair reads could not distinguish some IMGT-functional V segments, including TRBV6-2 and TRBV6-3, so those segments were excluded. Assigning TCR associations to individual alleles was difficult when HLA alleles, especially DR and DQ, strongly co-occurred. A cluster of highly shared sequence variants was judged likely to be a technical artifact of the sequencing pipeline. The study gave a list of under 200 TCR beta chains associated with cytomegalovirus. It was suggested by the authors that the approach could potentially be generalized to other disease states and immunological phenotypes. An association between a missense DCLRE1C variant and V-gene and J-gene trimming of TCR beta chains was found in a later genetic analysis and replicated in an independent cohort. At a false discovery rate of 0.05, a later analysis linked under 20,000 TCR beta sequences to specific HLA alleles. For the cohort, immune exposure information was limited to CMV serostatus. A few of the identified cytomegalovirus-associated TCR beta chains were confirmed in vitro to be specific for cytomegalovirus antigens. In a later analysis, HLA-associated TCR beta chains were found to be more clonally expanded and to have lower generation probabilities than equally common non-associated chains.

The cohort was made up of approximately 670 healthy bone marrow donors. At the time of sampling, all cohort members were nominally healthy, though unrecorded immune exposures were likely present. The donor tested CMV seropositive and was one of the 289 seropositive cohort members. Each donor provided a peripheral blood sample, and peripheral blood mononuclear cells were used for TCR beta sequencing. Genomic DNA was extracted from the blood cell samples with the Qiagen DNeasy Blood Extraction Kit. The germline V gene provides CDR1 SGHDN and CDR2 FVKESK. Germline trimming amounts to 5 bases on V and 4 bases on J, with 4 as the count of junction bases outside the gene matches. The CDR3, cysteine through phenylalanine, is 13 amino acids long. Only the CDR3 portion is preserved as DNA: 39 bases, with reading frame beginning at the first base.

Specimen: PBMCs. The chain was built from TRBV14 and TRBJ2-7; 8 junctional bases match TRBD1. The receptor's source is a young man in good health and CMV-seropositive. The nucleotides read TGTGCCAGCAGCGAGGGACAGGTGTACGAGCAGTACTTC. The encoded protein is CASSEGQVYEQYF.